The clone carrying this T cell receptor beta chain came up a few times. The CDR3 extends over 15 amino acids. Germline assignment: CDR1 MDHEN and CDR2 SYDVKM. The V segment lost 7 bases and the J segment 0 bases; nucleotides outside the gene matches: 7. This entry comes from a study of patients and donors after allogeneic stem cell transplantation. TCRdb passed the RT-PCR reads through MiXCR, listing each CDR3 protein once. The sample shows tens of thousands of distinct CDR3 sequences, roughly 48% of them seen only once. The origin of this receptor is a human donor who was either an allogeneic HSCT recipient or a stem cell or donor lymphocyte infusion donor (not recorded which). It is not recorded whose cells these are; they may come from a transplant donor. The rearrangement links TRBV28 to TRBJ1-1; 8 nucleotides match TRBD1. Sequencing input: blood, either unsorted or a sorted T cell fraction (not recorded which). The CDR3: CASTQRTGMNTEAFF. CDR3 bases: TGTGCCAGCACCCAAAGGACAGGGATGAACACTGAAGCTTTCTTT.